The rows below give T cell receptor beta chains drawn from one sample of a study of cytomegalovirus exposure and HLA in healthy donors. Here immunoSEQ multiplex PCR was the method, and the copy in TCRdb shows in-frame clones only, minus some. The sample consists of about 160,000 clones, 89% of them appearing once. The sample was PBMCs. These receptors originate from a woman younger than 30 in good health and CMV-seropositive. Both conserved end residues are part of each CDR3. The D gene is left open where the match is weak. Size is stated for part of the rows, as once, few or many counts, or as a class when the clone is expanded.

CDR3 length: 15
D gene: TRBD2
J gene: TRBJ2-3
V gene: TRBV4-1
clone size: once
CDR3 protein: CASSQQAGSTDTQYF
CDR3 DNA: TGCGCCAGCAGCCAACAAGCGGGAAGCACAGATACGCAGTATTTT

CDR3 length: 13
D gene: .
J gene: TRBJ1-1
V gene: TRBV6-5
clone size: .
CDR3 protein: CASSYRGNTEAFF
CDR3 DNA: TGTGCCAGCAGTTACAGGGGAAACACTGAAGCTTTCTTT

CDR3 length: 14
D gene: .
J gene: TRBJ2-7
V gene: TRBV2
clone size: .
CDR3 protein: CASSEDSHTTEQYF
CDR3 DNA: TGTGCCAGCAGTGAAGACAGCCATACGACCGAGCAGTACTTC

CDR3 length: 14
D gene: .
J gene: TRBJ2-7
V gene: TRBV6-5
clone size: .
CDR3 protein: CASSYGRAVYEQYF
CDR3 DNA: TGTGCCAGCAGTTACGGTCGAGCGGTCTACGAGCAGTACTTC

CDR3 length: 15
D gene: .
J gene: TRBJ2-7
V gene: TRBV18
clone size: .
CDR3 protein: CASSRGGHLSYEQYF
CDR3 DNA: TGTGCCAGCTCCCGTGGGGGACACCTCTCCTACGAGCAGTACTTC

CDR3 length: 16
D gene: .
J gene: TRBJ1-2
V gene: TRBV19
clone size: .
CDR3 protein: CASSIAGGAVNYGYTF
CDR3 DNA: TGTGCCAGTAGTATAGCTGGCGGGGCCGTCAACTATGGCTACACCTTC

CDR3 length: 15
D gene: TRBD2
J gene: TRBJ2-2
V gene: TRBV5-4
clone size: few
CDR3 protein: CASSSTSGRPGELFF
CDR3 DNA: TGTGCCAGCAGCTCGACTAGCGGGAGGCCCGGGGAGCTGTTTTTT

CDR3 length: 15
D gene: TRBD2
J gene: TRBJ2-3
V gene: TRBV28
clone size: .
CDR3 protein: CASGGREAQTDTQYF
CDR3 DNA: TGTGCCAGTGGGGGGCGGGAGGCCCAGACAGATACGCAGTATTTT

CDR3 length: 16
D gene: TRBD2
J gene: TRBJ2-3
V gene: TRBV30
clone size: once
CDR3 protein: CAWSGGLAGSTDTQYF
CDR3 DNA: TGTGCCTGGAGTGGGGGACTAGCGGGGAGCACAGATACGCAGTATTTT

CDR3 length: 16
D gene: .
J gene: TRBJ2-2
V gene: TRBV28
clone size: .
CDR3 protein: CASSFPASGGGGELFF
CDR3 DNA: TGTGCCAGCAGTTTCCCCGCTAGCGGAGGGGGCGGGGAGCTGTTTTTT

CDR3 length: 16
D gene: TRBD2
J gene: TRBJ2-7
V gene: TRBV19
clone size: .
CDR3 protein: CASSTTSGRVADEQYF
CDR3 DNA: TGTGCCAGTAGTACGACTAGCGGGAGGGTCGCGGACGAGCAGTACTTC

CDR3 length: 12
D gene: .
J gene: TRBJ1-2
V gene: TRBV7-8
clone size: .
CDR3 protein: CASSLPGYGYTF
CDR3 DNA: TGTGCCAGCAGCTTACCGGGCTATGGCTACACCTTC

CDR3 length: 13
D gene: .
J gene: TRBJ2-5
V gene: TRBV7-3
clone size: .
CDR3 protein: CASSSTRWETQYF
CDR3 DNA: TGTGCCAGCAGCTCGACTAGATGGGAGACCCAGTACTTC

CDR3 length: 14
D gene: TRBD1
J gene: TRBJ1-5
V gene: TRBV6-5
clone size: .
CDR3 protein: CASRTGQGVQPQHF
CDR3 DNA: TGTGCCAGCAGGACCGGACAGGGAGTACAGCCCCAGCATTTT

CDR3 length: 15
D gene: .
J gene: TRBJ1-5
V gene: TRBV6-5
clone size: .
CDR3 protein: CASRPTGNLNQPQHF
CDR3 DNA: TGTGCCAGCAGGCCAACAGGGAATCTCAATCAGCCCCAGCATTTT

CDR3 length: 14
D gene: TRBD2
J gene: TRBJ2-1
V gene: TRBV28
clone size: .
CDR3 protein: CATRLAESYNEQFF
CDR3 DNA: TGTGCCACCAGACTAGCGGAATCCTACAATGAGCAGTTCTTC

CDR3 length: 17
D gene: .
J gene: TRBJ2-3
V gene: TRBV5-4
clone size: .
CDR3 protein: CASSLGISGTSTDTQYF
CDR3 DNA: TGTGCCAGCAGCTTGGGTATATCGGGGACTAGCACAGATACGCAGTATTTT

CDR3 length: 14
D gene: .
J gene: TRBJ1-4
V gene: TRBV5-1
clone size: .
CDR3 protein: CASSLAGSREKLFF
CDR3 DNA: TGCGCCAGCAGCTTGGCGGGGTCGCGGGAAAAACTGTTTTTT

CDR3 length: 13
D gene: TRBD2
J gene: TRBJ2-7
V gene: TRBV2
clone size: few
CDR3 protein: CASSGTSGNEQYF
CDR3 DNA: TGTGCCAGCAGTGGGACTAGCGGGAACGAGCAGTACTTC

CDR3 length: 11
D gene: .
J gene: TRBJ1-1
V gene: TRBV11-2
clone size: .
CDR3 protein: CASSLGRGAFF
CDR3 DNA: TGTGCCAGCAGCTTAGGCAGGGGAGCTTTCTTT

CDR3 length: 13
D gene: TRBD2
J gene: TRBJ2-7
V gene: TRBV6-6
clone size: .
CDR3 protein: CASRLAVVYEQYF
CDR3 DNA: TGTGCCAGCAGACTAGCGGTAGTCTACGAGCAGTACTTC

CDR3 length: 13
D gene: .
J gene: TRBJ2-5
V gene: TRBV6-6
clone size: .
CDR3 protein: CASSYDIRGTQYF
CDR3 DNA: TGTGCCAGCAGTTACGATATTCGGGGGACCCAGTACTTC

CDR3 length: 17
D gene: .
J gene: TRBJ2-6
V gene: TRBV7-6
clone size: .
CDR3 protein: CASSFLTAISGANVLTF
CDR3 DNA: TGTGCCAGCAGCTTTCTGACAGCTATCTCTGGGGCCAACGTCCTGACTTTC

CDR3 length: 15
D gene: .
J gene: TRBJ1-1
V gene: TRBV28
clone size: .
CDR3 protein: CASSSAAFMNTEAFF
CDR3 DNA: TGTGCCAGCAGTTCGGCGGCCTTTATGAACACTGAAGCTTTCTTT

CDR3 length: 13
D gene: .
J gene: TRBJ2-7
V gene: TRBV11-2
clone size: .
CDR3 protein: CASSLGLQYGQYF
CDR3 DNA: TGTGCCAGCAGCTTAGGTCTGCAATACGGGCAGTACTTC

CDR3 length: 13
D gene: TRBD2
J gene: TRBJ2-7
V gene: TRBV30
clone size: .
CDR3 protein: CANATSGSYEQYF
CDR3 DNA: TGTGCCAACGCGACTAGCGGGAGTTACGAGCAGTACTTC

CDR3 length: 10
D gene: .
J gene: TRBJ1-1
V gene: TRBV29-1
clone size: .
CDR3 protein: CSVHTGEAFF
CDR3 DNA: TGCAGCGTGCACACAGGGGAAGCTTTCTTT

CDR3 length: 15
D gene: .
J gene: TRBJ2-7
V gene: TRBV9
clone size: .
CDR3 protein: CASSEEPSTSYEQYF
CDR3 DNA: TGTGCCAGCAGCGAAGAGCCTTCCACCTCCTACGAGCAGTACTTC

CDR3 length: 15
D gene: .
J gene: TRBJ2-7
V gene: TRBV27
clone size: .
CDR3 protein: CASSLSIASLYEQYF
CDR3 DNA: TGTGCCAGCAGTTTATCGATTGCTAGCCTCTACGAGCAGTACTTC

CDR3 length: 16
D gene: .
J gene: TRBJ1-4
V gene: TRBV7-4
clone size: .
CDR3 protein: CASSAAGAGNHEKLFF
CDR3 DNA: TGTGCCAGCAGCGCCGCTGGGGCAGGCAACCATGAAAAACTGTTTTTT

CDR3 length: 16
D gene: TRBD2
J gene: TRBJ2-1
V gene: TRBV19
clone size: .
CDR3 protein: CASSSTSGGSYNEQFF
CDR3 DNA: TGTGCCAGCAGTTCCACGAGCGGGGGCTCCTACAATGAGCAGTTCTTC